The present T cell receptor (beta chain) was sequenced within a study of T cell responses to AZD1222 COVID-19 vaccine. From germline, CDR1 is LGHNA and CDR2 YNFKEQ. V lost 4 bases and J 3 bases, leaving 12 bases between the germline ends. The CDR3 has 15 amino acids. Generated by immunoSEQ multiplex PCR, the TCRdb table keeps only in-frame clones and is missing some. Of about 84,000 clones listed, around 88% were seen once; the top ten hold 11%. The sequences come from peripheral blood, collected 28 days after the second AZD1222 dose. The chain employs TRBV4-2 and TRBJ1-4; D is uncertain. The source is an adult who received the AZD1222 COVID-19 vaccine. CDR3 DNA: TGTGCCAGCAGCCGGGTCGGGAGTTCTAATGAAAAACTGTTTTTT. Its translation is CASSRVGSSNEKLFF.